These 17 T cell receptor beta chains came from one sample sequenced in a study of shared clonotypes between healthy human individuals. Sequencing used immunoSEQ multiplex PCR; TCRdb keeps in-frame clones, though not all of them. The table has 1.4 million to 1.5 million clones, over 95% seen once. The sample was naive CD4+ T cells sorted from blood. Specified subset: CD45RA+ positively selected. Receptor source: a man aged 25-45 years in good health.

The CDR3 DNA follows: TGTGCCAGCAGTTCAATGGGGGACAGGGGCGACAATGAGCAGTTCTTC. This gives the protein CASSSMGDRGDNEQFF. J is TRBJ2-1 and V is TRBV6-6; 10 nucleotides match TRBD1. Unmatched junction bases numbered 8, after V lost 4 bases and J lost 5 bases. The CDR3 runs 16 residues. Germline V gives CDR1 MNHNY, CDR2 SVGAGI (reference sequence).

This chain joins TRBV4-1 and TRBJ2-3; D may be TRBD1 (6 bases). From germline, CDR1 is MGHRA and CDR2 YSYEKL. This CDR3 spans 15 amino acids. Between the trimmed V and J ends, which lost 0 bases and 6 bases, there was a span of 13 bases. CDR3 bases: TGCGCCAGCAGCCAAGAAGGGACATACAGGGATACGCAGTATTTT. It specifies CASSQEGTYRDTQYF.

The V gene is TRBV18, the J gene TRBJ1-4; no reliable D call. The CDR3 extends over 15 amino acids. V shed 1 base and J shed 2 bases, with 8 bases lying between them. Germline loops: CDR1 KGHSH, CDR2 LQKENI. This CDR3 is CASSPRGSTNEKLFF. The CDR3 DNA reads as TGTGCCAGCTCACCACGGGGTTCGACTAATGAAAAACTGTTTTTT.

The chain joins TRBV5-4 to TRBJ2-6, with unresolved D. V was pared by 1 base and J by 2 bases, with 7 bases between. The CDR3 is 15 amino acids. Germline V gene data show CDR1 as SGHNT and CDR2 as YYREEE (reference sequence). The CDR3 coding sequence is TGTGCCAGCAGCTTGAGTTTGGCTGGGGCCAACGTCCTGACTTTC. Translated, it gives CASSLSLAGANVLTF.

The genes are TRBV10-3 and TRBJ2-7; the match to TRBD2 covers 14 bases. The V and J ends lost 4 bases and 1 base, in that order; junction bases with no gene match: 6. This CDR3 has 17 amino acids. Germline CDR1 ENHRY, CDR2 SYGVKD. This CDR3 reads CAISAGLAGALSYEQYF. In DNA, the CDR3 is TGTGCCATCAGTGCGGGACTAGCGGGAGCTTTATCCTACGAGCAGTACTTC.

The chain employs TRBV5-4 and TRBJ2-1; TRBD2 agrees at 8 bases. Germline V gives CDR1 SGHNT, CDR2 YYREEE (reference sequence). Trimming removed 3 bases from V and 7 bases from J; junction bases left unmatched: 3. This CDR3 is 13 amino acids long. The CDR3, as DNA: TGTGCCAGCAGCTCCAGCGGGAGAAATGAGCAGTTCTTC. This gives the protein CASSSSGRNEQFF.

This clone showed up just once. The rearrangement links TRBV2 to TRBJ2-3; D gene uncertain. The CDR3 loop spans 14 amino acids. Trimming removed 7 bases from V and 0 bases from J, with 11 bases in between. The germline V gene encodes CDR1 SNHLY and CDR2 FYNNEI. The CDR3 bases are TGTGCCAGCATCCGAGACGGGAGCACAGATACGCAGTATTTT. Protein sequence: CASIRDGSTDTQYF.

This clone appeared a single time. The gene calls are TRBV11-3 and TRBJ2-1; TRBD2 aligns across 10 bases. Looked up from germline, CDR1 is SGHNT and CDR2 is YENEEA. The trim removed 1 base at V and 7 bases at J, leaving 10 bases unmatched. The CDR3 contains 17 residues. The CDR3 spells CASSLGSLAGALNEQFF. The DNA for the CDR3 is TGTGCCAGCAGCTTAGGATCCCTAGCGGGAGCCCTAAATGAGCAGTTCTTC.

The chain carries TRBV11-2 and TRBJ1-2; 8 bases map to TRBD1. The CDR3 totals 14 residues. Per the germline V gene, CDR1 is SGHAT and CDR2 is FQNNGV. V was clipped by 5 bases and J by 8 bases; unmatched bases: 10. CDR3 region: CASSTGQGVLGYTF. In DNA form, the CDR3 reads TGTGCCAGCAGCACAGGACAGGGCGTTTTAGGCTACACCTTC.

The V gene is TRBV5-4, the J gene TRBJ2-2, with 8 bases aligning to TRBD1. After removal of 4 bases from V and 6 bases from J, the junction contained 11 bases not matched to a gene. Germline V CDR1 and CDR2: SGHNT, YYREEE (reference sequence). The CDR3 sequence is 16 residues long. The CDR3 loop is CASSGTGGTFAGELFF. The DNA for the CDR3 is TGTGCCAGCAGCGGAACAGGGGGAACGTTCGCCGGGGAGCTGTTTTTT.

The V call is TRBV6-1, the J call TRBJ2-7; TRBD1 is a possible D gene (6 bases). The CDR3 covers 13 residues. With 3 bases removed from V and 6 bases from J, the gap between germline ends came to 12 bases. Germline CDR1 reads MNHNS; CDR2 reads SASEGT. The CDR3 protein is CASSDTGFREQYF. The CDR3 DNA follows: TGTGCCAGCAGTGATACAGGGTTTCGCGAGCAGTACTTC.

This rearrangement joins TRBV15 to TRBJ2-1, with TRBD2 matching over 9 bases. The CDR3 is made up of 17 amino acids. Per germline, CDR1 LNHNV and CDR2 YYDKDF (reference sequence). After removal of 5 bases from V and 0 bases from J, the junction contained 8 bases not matched to a gene. Here the CDR3 reads CATSVGYSGSSYNEQFF. The CDR3 nucleotides are TGTGCCACCAGCGTAGGATATAGCGGGAGCTCCTACAATGAGCAGTTCTTC.

This clone has just one count. V is TRBV9 and J is TRBJ2-2; 7 bases match TRBD2. CDR1 SGDLS and CDR2 YYNGEE come from the germline V gene. V lost 7 bases and J lost 2; bases outside the gene matches: 5. The CDR3 spans 14 residues. Written as DNA, the CDR3 is TGTGCCAGCGAAACTAGCGCAAACACCGGGGAGCTGTTTTTT. Translation gives CASETSANTGELFF.

This chain connects TRBV4-1 to TRBJ2-2, with 10 bases lining up with TRBD2. J was trimmed by 4 bases and V by 0 bases; bases with no gene match: 8. Looked up from germline, CDR1 is MGHRA and CDR2 is YSYEKL. The CDR3 covers 18 residues. Here the CDR3 DNA reads TGCGCCAGCAGCCAAGATCCCGGACTAGCGGAACTCACCGGGGAGCTGTTTTTT. Translation gives CASSQDPGLAELTGELFF.

In regard to this clone: Other DNA sequences within the sample encode an identical CDR3. This CDR3 reads CASSPGPGETQYF. In nucleotides, the CDR3 is TGTGCCAGCTCACCGGGCCCTGGAGAGACCCAGTACTTC. The genes are TRBV18 and TRBJ2-5; D call uncertain. V was shortened by 3 bases and J by 4 bases, with 9 bases between the two germline ends. CDR1 and CDR2 (germline): KGHSH, LQKENI. The CDR3 has 13 residues.

This chain connects TRBV7-9 to TRBJ2-3; 9 bases match TRBD1. The CDR3 sequence is 15 residues long. V trimming: 1 base; J trimming: 2 bases; junction bases outside the gene matches: 1. CDR1 SEHNR and CDR2 FQNEAQ come from the germline V gene (reference sequence). CDR3 sequence reads: CASSLGDRDTDTQYF. CDR3 DNA: TGTGCCAGCAGCTTAGGGGACAGGGACACAGATACGCAGTATTTT. Full variable domain (remainder filled in from reference TRBV7-9 and TRBJ2-3): DTGVSQNPRHKITKRGQNVTFRCDPISEHNRLYWYRQTLGQGPEFLTYFQNEAQLEKSRLLSDRFSAERPKGSFSTLEIQRTEQGDSAMYLCASSLGDRDTDTQYFGPGTRLTVL.

V gene TRBV27 combines with J gene TRBJ2-5; D possibly corresponds to TRBD2 (6 bases). V lost 8 bases and J 5 bases, leaving 15 bases between the germline ends. The CDR3 covers 13 residues. Germline assignment: CDR1 MNHEY and CDR2 SMNVEV (reference sequence). The CDR3 spells CASRRRGLETQYF. In nucleotides, the CDR3 is TGTGCCAGCCGTCGGAGGGGCTTGGAGACCCAGTACTTC.